This T cell receptor beta chain was identified during a study of blood T cell repertoires in COVID-19. Membership in each cohort depended on participant-reported clinical history. For recovered donors of Cohort 3, there were two negative PCRs, clearance, or symptom resolution. Clones were read by immunoSEQ multiplex PCR, and TCRdb kept only the in-frame ones, dropping some. The sample has a few hundred thousand clones; 90% are singletons. J gave up 5 bases and V 5 bases, and 8 bases lay outside the gene matches. The CDR3 extends over 15 amino acids. Germline CDR1 MNHEY, CDR2 SVGAGI. The sequenced sample was PBMCs or T cells enriched from blood (not recorded which). The chain links TRBV6-5 to TRBJ1-2, with 10 bases fitting TRBD1. This clonotype was sampled from a man between 18 and 29 years old who had recovered from COVID-19. The CDR3 DNA reads as TGTGCCAGCAGTCCCCTCGGACAGGGGGGGTATGGCTACACCTTC. Translating it yields CASSPLGQGGYGYTF.